This T cell receptor (beta chain) was captured by sequencing in a study of Graves' ophthalmopathy and Graves' hyperthyroidism. Whole-study findings and limits: A 13-signature model separated ophthalmopathy from stable hyperthyroidism, reaching 85% to 90% sensitivity and less than 82% specificity cross-validated. Thyroid clonotypes that were expanded above 0.001 frequency mostly also appeared in blood.

In its sample, this clonotype was seen many times. The antigen remains undetermined. Germline and junction disagree at one end, which may indicate a read error. Investigators amplified TCR beta CDR3 regions from RNA transcripts. Second-round multiplex PCR followed a first-round RT-PCR using HTBI primers. Using its own MiXCR run on the multiplex PCR reads, TCRdb lists one record per CDR3 protein. This table has about 390,000 distinct CDR3 sequences, 17% appearing once. Hyperthyroidism patients, all newly diagnosed, had under 2 months' duration and ages of 18 to 65. The CDR3 consists of 13 residues. CDR1 is SGHTA and CDR2 is FQGNSA in the germline V gene.

This TCR was recovered from an adult woman with stable Graves' hyperthyroidism. The rearrangement uses TRBV7-2 and TRBJ2-4; TRBD2 might be the D (5 bases). The sample taken for sequencing was peripheral blood. The CDR3 here is CASSGDLKNIKYF. The CDR3, as DNA: TGTGCCAGCTCCGGGGATCTCAAAAACATTAAGTACTTC.